These T cell receptor beta chains were read from a single sample in a study of early T cells in non-severe SARS-CoV-2 infection. TCRdb ran MiXCR on the 5' RACE reads and lists one entry per CDR3 protein. The data hold approximately 97,000 distinct CDR3 sequences, with less than 15% observed a single time. Material for sequencing was whole blood. The source of these receptors is an adult who was a healthcare worker with PCR-confirmed SARS-CoV-2 infection or an uninfected control (not recorded which). Both conserved end residues are part of each CDR3. The D gene is left open where the match is weak. Not every row has a clone size; where given, it reads once, few, many or a size class.

TRBJ1-2	TRBD1	TRBV12-3/TRBV12-4	many	TGTGCCAGCAGTCCTTCCTACGGGACAGGGAACTATGGCTACACCTTC	CASSPSYGTGNYGYTF
TRBJ2-7	NA	TRBV20-1	NA	TGCAGTGCTAGGCCCTACCGATCCAACAGGGTCCCACCTGGGGAGCAGTACTTC	CSARPYRSNRVPPGEQYF
TRBJ1-1	TRBD1	TRBV20-1	many	TGCAGTGCTAGGGCCCAGGGGGCGAACACTGAAGCTTTCTTT	CSARAQGANTEAFF
TRBJ2-7	NA	TRBV3-1	few	TGTGCCAGCAGCGCCATTCCCGACTTCTCCTACGAGCAGTACTTC	CASSAIPDFSYEQYF
TRBJ2-4	TRBD1	TRBV9	once	TGTGCCAGCAGCAAAACAGGGGGCTTAGCCAAAAACATTCAGTACTTC	CASSKTGGLAKNIQYF
TRBJ1-2	TRBD1	TRBV11-2	few	TGTGCCAGCAGCTCGAAACAGGGGTTCGCCGATGGCTACACCTTC	CASSSKQGFADGYTF
TRBJ2-3	NA	TRBV13	many	TGTGCCAGCAGCTCCCAGCATCCCACAGATACGCAGTATTTT	CASSSQHPTDTQYF
TRBJ2-7	NA	TRBV6-6	NA	TGTGCCAGCAGTTACTCGAACGCCGCCTACGAGCAGTACTTC	CASSYSNAAYEQYF
TRBJ2-5	TRBD1	TRBV11-2	few	TGTGCCAGCAGCGACGGACAGGGGGCCTGGGAGACCCAGTACTTC	CASSDGQGAWETQYF
TRBJ1-5	NA	TRBV6-1	many	TGTGCCAGCAGTGAAGCGCTTCGGGGGAGTCAGCCCCAGCATTTT	CASSEALRGSQPQHF
TRBJ2-1	NA	TRBV5-6	many	TGTGCCAGCAGCAACTACAGGAGAACCTACAATGAGCAGTTCTTC	CASSNYRRTYNEQFF
TRBJ2-6	NA	TRBV6-5	NA	TGTGCCAGCAGATGGATGGACAAGCCGTACTCTGGGGCCAACGTCCTGACTTTC	CASRWMDKPYSGANVLTF
TRBJ2-4	NA	TRBV6-2/TRBV6-3	few	TGTGCCAGCAGCTGGGCGGGGCCCAAAAACATTCAGTACTTC	CASSWAGPKNIQYF
TRBJ1-6	NA	TRBV12-3/TRBV12-4	NA	TGTGCCAGCAGTTTTATGGACCCATTATCACCCCTCCACTTT	CASSFMDPLSPLHF
TRBJ2-6	NA	TRBV6-1	few	TGTGCCAGCAGTGAAGCAGTTGGGGCCAACGTCCTGACTTTC	CASSEAVGANVLTF
TRBJ2-3	NA	TRBV7-2	NA	TGTGCCGGCAGCTTTGCGTATACGCAGTATTTT	CAGSFAYTQYF
TRBJ1-2	NA	TRBV12-3/TRBV12-4	NA	TGTGCCAGCGGGCCGTATCGGGCTAACTATGGCTACACCTTC	CASGPYRANYGYTF
TRBJ2-3	TRBD1	TRBV7-6	few	TGTGCCAGCAGCCCCGGGACAGGGTCGCAAGATACGCAGTATTTT	CASSPGTGSQDTQYF
TRBJ2-1	NA	TRBV13	NA	TGTGCCAGCAGCTTATTTCGGAGCTCCTACAATGAGCAGTTCTTC	CASSLFRSSYNEQFF
TRBJ1-1	NA	TRBV5-1	few	TGCGCCAGCAGCTTGGTAGGGTTCATGAACACTGAAGCTTTCTTT	CASSLVGFMNTEAFF
TRBJ2-1	TRBD2	TRBV20-1	many	TGCAGTGCTATAGTAGCGGGAGCTGGGGATGAGCAGTTCTTC	CSAIVAGAGDEQFF
TRBJ2-7	NA	TRBV5-4	few	TGTGCCAGCAGCAGTGAGGGCTACGAGCAGTACTTC	CASSSEGYEQYF
TRBJ2-1	TRBD2	TRBV29-1	many	TGCAGCGTTGGGTTGGCTAGCGGAGACAATGAGCAGTTCTTC	CSVGLASGDNEQFF